Below are 13 T cell receptor beta chains sequenced from a single sample in a study of T cell repertoires in cytomegalovirus infection. What these receptors recognize is not known. MiXCR, run by TCRdb on the reads, gives a single entry per CDR3 protein. Here the sample spans 900,000 to 950,000 distinct CDR3 sequences, around 29% being singletons. The sample in question was cultured CD8+ T cells from PBMCs, obtained from culture after CMV antigen stimulation. The receptor source for this set is a human donor in good health (CMV status not recorded). Some clones in this sample may be carry-over from other donors' samples.

The rearrangement links TRBV4-1 to TRBJ1-5; D might be TRBD1 (6 bases). V was shortened by 4 bases and J by 0 bases, with 10 bases between the two germline ends. Germline CDR1 MGHRA, CDR2 YSYEKL. The CDR3 is 15 residues long. The CDR3 is CASSRSGDSNQPQHF. The CDR3 DNA follows: TGCGCCAGCAGCCGGTCAGGGGATAGCAATCAGCCCCAGCATTTT.

DNA for the CDR3: TGTGCCAGCAGCTCCGAGAGTGTCTACACCGGGGAGCTGTTTTTT. This gives the protein CASSSESVYTGELFF. This chain connects TRBV5-6 to TRBJ2-2; D unresolved. The germline gives CDR1 SGHDT, CDR2 YYEEEE. V was pared by 3 bases and J by 3 bases, with 12 bases between. The CDR3 totals 15 residues.

Regarding this clonotype: Mismatch with germline at one junction end may stem from a read error. This chain uses TRBV4-1 with TRBJ1-5; TRBD1 is a possible D gene (6 bases). CDR3 length equals 18 residues. Looked up from germline, CDR1 is MGHRA and CDR2 is YSYEKL. The CDR3: CASSQDTGGEDFDQPQQF. Written as DNA, the CDR3 is TGCGCCAGCAGCCAAGATACGGGGGGCGAGGACTTCGATCAGCCCCAGCAATTT.

The V gene is TRBV11-1, the J gene TRBJ1-1; D gene unclear. The CDR3 has 15 amino acids. Per germline, CDR1 SGHAT and CDR2 FQDESV (reference sequence). V dropped 8 bases and J dropped 0 bases, with 16 bases sitting between them. The CDR3 sequence is CASSGPGLLNTEAFF. In DNA, the CDR3 is TGTGCCAGCTCAGGTCCCGGGCTCCTGAACACTGAAGCTTTCTTT.

Ten or more counts support this clonotype. The genes are TRBV12-3 or TRBV12-4 and TRBJ1-1; a possible D gene is TRBD1 (5 bases). The CDR3 loop spans 14 amino acids. Trimming removed 7 bases at V and 0 bases at J, with 12 bases between. CDR3: CASTPGGLNTEAFF. The DNA of the CDR3 is TGTGCCAGCACCCCCGGGGGACTGAACACTGAAGCTTTCTTT.

The chain recombines TRBV5-4 with TRBJ2-7; 8 nucleotides align to TRBD1. CDR3 length: 13 residues. Germline CDR1 reads SGHNT; CDR2 reads YYREEE (reference sequence). The junction had 2 bases not matched to a gene; V was cut back by 4 bases and J by 2 bases. The CDR3 is CASSQDRAYEQYV. The CDR3 bases are TGTGCCAGCAGCCAGGACAGGGCCTACGAGCAGTACGTC.

J is TRBJ2-6 and V is TRBV3-1, with 7 bases aligning to TRBD1. The J segment lost 3 bases and the V segment lost 1 base, leaving 0 bases of the junction unmatched. The length of the CDR3 is 15 residues. The germline gives CDR1 LGHDT, CDR2 YNNKEL (reference sequence). The CDR3 is CASSQGQGGANVLTF. Here the CDR3 DNA reads TGTGCCAGCAGCCAAGGACAGGGTGGGGCCAACGTCCTGACTTTC.

This clonotype occurred many times. This chain joins TRBV7-2 and TRBJ2-3; 15 bases map to TRBD2. With 5 bases clipped from V and 6 bases from J, the junction kept 3 bases outside the gene matches. Germline CDR1 and CDR2: SGHTA and FQGNSA. The CDR3 loop spans 15 amino acids. CDR3 amino acids: CASSPGTSGGDTQYF. The DNA of the CDR3 is TGTGCCAGCAGCCCCGGGACTAGCGGGGGGGATACGCAGTATTTT. The full variable domain, completed using reference TRBV7-2 and TRBJ2-3, is GAGVSQSPSNKVTEKGKDVELRCDPISGHTALYWYRQSLGQGLEFLIYFQGNSAPDKSGLPSDRFSAERTGGSVSTLTIQRTQQEDSAVYLCASSPGTSGGDTQYFGPGTRLTVL.

The chain links TRBV7-3 to TRBJ1-2, with D perhaps matching TRBD1 (6 bases). CDR1 and CDR2 (germline): SGHTA, FQGTGA. Trimming took 4 bases from V and 8 from J, leaving 14 bases between them. There are 13 residues in the CDR3. The chain's CDR3 is CASSSGGRRGYTF. The CDR3, as DNA: TGTGCCAGCAGCTCGGGGGGCCGGCGAGGCTACACCTTC. The variable domain in full, completed from reference TRBV7-3 and TRBJ1-2, reads GAGVSQTPSNKVTEKGKYVELRCDPISGHTALYWYRQSLGQGPEFLIYFQGTGAADDSGLPNDRFFAVRPEGSVSTLKIQRTERGDSAVYLCASSSGGRRGYTFGSGTRLTVV.

The V and J genes are TRBV4-1 and TRBJ2-7; D gene uncertain. This CDR3 comprises 12 residues. Trimming took off 0 bases at V and 7 bases at J, with 7 bases between the two ends. Germline V gene data show CDR1 as MGHRA and CDR2 as YSYEKL. DNA of the CDR3: TGCGCCAGCAGCCAAGATTTCGGGGAGCAGTACTTC. The encoded protein is CASSQDFGEQYF.

The chain uses TRBV12-3 or TRBV12-4 and TRBJ2-4; 7 nucleotides match TRBD2. This CDR3 contains 13 residues. The trim removed 2 bases at V and 9 bases at J, leaving 4 bases unmatched. Here the CDR3 reads CASSLQGEGIQYF. The DNA for the CDR3 is TGTGCCAGCAGTTTACAAGGGGAGGGCATTCAGTACTTC.

This clonotype was seen repeatedly, ten times or more. The chain recombines TRBV7-9 with TRBJ2-1; no clear D gene. The V and J ends lost 3 bases and 4 bases respectively, with 19 bases between them. This CDR3 is built from 17 residues. Germline V CDR1 and CDR2: SEHNR, FQNEAQ (reference sequence). The CDR3 region is CASSFSRRVSEYNEQFF. The DNA for the CDR3 is TGTGCCAGCAGCTTCAGTCGAAGGGTCAGCGAATACAATGAGCAGTTCTTC.

The CDR3 loop is CASSQRGGDQETQYF. The CDR3 bases are TGTGCCAGCAGCCAACGGGGGGGGGATCAAGAGACCCAGTACTTC. This chain joins TRBV6-2 or TRBV6-3 and TRBJ2-5; 8 bases agree with TRBD2. The ends lost 6 bases at V and 2 bases at J; junction bases unmatched: 8. Germline CDR1 and CDR2: MNHEY and SVGEGT. The CDR3 consists of 15 residues.